Reported below is one T cell receptor (beta chain). Its antigen remains unidentified. Clones were sequenced by immunoSEQ multiplex PCR, and TCRdb holds only the in-frame ones, with some missing. The repertoire holds about 92,000 clones, with about nine tenths as singletons. This sample is part of a study of glioma-infiltrating T cells after dendritic cell vaccination. Looking at the study overall: Dendritic cell vaccination trial patients had either newly diagnosed or recurrent glioblastoma. Autologous tumor lysate-pulsed dendritic cell vaccination was given between the early 2000s and the early 2010s. Study-wide findings and caveats: Only a small number of patients had complete blood and tumor samples.

This CDR3 is 15 amino acids long. Per the germline V gene, CDR1 is SGHDT and CDR2 is YYEEEE. The J segment lost 6 bases and the V segment lost 1 base, leaving 8 bases of the junction unmatched. Sample: blood, taken before dendritic cell vaccination. This TCR came from a human donor with glioblastoma. V and J are TRBV5-6 and TRBJ1-2; 8 positions match TRBD1. CDR3 bases: TGTGCCAGCAGCTTGATCGGACAGGGTTTCCATGGCTACACCTTC. This translates into CASSLIGQGFHGYTF.